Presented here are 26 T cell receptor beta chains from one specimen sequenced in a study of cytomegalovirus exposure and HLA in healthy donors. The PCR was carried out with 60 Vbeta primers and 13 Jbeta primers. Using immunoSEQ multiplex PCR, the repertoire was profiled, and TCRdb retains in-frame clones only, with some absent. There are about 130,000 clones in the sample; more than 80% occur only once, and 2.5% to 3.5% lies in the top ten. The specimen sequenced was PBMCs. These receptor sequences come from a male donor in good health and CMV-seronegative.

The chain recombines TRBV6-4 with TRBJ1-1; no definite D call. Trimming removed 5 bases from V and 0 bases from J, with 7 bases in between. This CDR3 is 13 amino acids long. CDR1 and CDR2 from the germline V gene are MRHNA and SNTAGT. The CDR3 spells CASSTQMNTEAFF. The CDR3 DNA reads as TGTGCCAGCAGTACCCAGATGAACACTGAAGCTTTCTTT.

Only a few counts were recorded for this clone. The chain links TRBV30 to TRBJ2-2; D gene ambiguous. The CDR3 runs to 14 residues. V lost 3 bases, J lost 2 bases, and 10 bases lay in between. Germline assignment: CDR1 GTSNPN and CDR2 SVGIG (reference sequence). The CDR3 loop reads CAWRRRGNTGELFF. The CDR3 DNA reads TGTGCCTGGAGGCGTAGAGGTAACACCGGGGAGCTGTTTTTT.

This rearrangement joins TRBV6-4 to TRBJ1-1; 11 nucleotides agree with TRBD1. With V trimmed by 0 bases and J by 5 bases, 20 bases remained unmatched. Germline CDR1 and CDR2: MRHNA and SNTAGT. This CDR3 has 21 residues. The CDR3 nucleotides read TGTGCCAGCAGTGACTCGTTATATCGAGAAAAGGACAGGGGGCGAATGACTGAAGCTTTCTTT. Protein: CASSDSLYREKDRGRMTEAFF.

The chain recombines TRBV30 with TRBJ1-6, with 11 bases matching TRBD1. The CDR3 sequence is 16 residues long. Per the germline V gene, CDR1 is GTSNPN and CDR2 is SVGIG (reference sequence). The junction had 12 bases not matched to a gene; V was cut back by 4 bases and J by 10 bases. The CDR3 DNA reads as TGTGCCTGGAAGCAATGGGACAGGGGGTTAGAGTCACCCCTCCACTTT. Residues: CAWKQWDRGLESPLHF. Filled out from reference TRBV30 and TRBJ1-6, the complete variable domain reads SQTIHQWPATLVQPVGSPLSLECTVEGTSNPNLYWYRQAAGRGLQLLFYSVGIGQISSEVPQNLSASRPQDRQFILSSKKLLLSDSGFYLCAWKQWDRGLESPLHFGNGTRLTVT.

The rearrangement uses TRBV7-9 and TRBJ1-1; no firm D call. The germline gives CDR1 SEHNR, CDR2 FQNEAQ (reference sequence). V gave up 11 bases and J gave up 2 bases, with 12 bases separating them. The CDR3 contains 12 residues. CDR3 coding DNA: TGTGCCCTAAGGCGGGCAAACACTGAAGCTTTCTTT. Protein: CALRRANTEAFF.

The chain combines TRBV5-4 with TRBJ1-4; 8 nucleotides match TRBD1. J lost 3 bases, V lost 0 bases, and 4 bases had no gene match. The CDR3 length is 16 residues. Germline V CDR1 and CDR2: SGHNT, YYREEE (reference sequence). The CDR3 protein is CASSLDRQGSNEKLFF. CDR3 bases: TGTGCCAGCAGCTTGGATCGACAGGGGTCTAATGAAAAACTGTTTTTT.

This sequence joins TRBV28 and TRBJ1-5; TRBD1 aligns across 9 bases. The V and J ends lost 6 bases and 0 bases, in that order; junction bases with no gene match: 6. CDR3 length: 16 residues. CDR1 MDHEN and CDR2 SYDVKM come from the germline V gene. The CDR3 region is CASSRDRDNSNQPQHF. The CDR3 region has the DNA TGTGCCAGCAGCCGGGACAGGGACAATAGCAATCAGCCCCAGCATTTT.

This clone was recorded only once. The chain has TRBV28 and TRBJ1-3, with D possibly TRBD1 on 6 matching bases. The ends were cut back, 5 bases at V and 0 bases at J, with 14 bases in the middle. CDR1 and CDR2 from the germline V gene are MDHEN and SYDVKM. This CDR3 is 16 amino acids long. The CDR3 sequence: CASSPPRGDSGNTIYF. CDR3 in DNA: TGTGCCAGCAGTCCCCCCAGGGGTGACTCTGGAAACACCATATATTTT.

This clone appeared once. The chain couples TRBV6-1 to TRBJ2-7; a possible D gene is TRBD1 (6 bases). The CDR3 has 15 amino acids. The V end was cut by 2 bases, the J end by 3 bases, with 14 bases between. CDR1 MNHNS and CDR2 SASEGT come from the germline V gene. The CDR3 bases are TGTGCCAGCAGTGAAAGTCCGGACAGCCACTACGAGCAGTACTTC. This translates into CASSESPDSHYEQYF.

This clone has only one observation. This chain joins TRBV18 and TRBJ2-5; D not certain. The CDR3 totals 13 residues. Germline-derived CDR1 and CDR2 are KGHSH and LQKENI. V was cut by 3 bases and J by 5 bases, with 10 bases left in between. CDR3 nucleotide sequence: TGTGCCAGCTCACCCAACCGGGTCGAGACCCAGTACTTC. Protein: CASSPNRVETQYF.

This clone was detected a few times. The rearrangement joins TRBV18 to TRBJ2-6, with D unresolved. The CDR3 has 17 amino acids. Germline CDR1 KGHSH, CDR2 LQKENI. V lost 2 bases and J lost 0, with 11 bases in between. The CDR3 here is CASSPDQIRSGANVLTF. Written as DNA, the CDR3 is TGTGCCAGCTCACCAGATCAGATACGCTCTGGGGCCAACGTCCTGACTTTC.

CDR3 residues: CASSVAGGFEAFF. CDR3 bases: TGTGCCAGCAGCGTAGCTGGGGGGTTTGAAGCTTTCTTT. This chain uses TRBV9 with TRBJ1-1, with a tentative D call TRBD1 (5 bases). Germline-derived CDR1 and CDR2 are SGDLS and YYNGEE. Trimming shortened V by 0 bases and J by 7 bases, and 10 bases separated the two germline ends. The CDR3 sequence is 13 residues long.

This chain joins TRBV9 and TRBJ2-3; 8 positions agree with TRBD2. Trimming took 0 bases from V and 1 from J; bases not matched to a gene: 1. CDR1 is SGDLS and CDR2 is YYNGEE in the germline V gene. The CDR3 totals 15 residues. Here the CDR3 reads CASSVVSGGTDTQYF. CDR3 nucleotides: TGTGCCAGCAGCGTAGTTAGCGGGGGCACAGATACGCAGTATTTT. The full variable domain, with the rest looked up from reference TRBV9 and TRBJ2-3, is DSGVTQTPKHLITATGQRVTLRCSPRSGDLSVYWYQQSLDQGLQFLIQYYNGEERAKGNILERFSAQQFPDLHSELNLSSLELGDSALYFCASSVVSGGTDTQYFGPGTRLTVL.

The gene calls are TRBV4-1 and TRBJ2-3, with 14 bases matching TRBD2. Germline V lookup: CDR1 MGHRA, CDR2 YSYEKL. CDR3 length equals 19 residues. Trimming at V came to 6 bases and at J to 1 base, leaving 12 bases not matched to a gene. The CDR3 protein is CASSSSGTSGSLGTDTQYF. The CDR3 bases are TGCGCCAGCAGTTCCTCCGGGACTAGCGGGAGCCTTGGCACAGATACGCAGTATTTT.

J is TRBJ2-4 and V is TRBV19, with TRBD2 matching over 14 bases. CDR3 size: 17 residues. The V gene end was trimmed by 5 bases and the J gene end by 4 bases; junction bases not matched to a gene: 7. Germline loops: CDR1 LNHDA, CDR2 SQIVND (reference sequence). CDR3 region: CASSSRGTSGGKNIQYF. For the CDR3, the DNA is TGTGCCAGTAGTTCCCGAGGGACTAGCGGGGGAAAAAACATTCAGTACTTC.

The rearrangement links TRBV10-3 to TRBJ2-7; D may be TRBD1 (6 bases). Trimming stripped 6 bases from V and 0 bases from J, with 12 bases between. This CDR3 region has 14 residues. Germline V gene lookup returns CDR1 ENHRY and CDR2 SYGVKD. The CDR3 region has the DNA TGTGCCATCAGGGGGACACGGAGCTCCTACGAGCAGTACTTC. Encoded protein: CAIRGTRSSYEQYF.

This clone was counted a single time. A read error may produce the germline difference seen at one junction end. The CDR3 here is CSSSWNLLAGKGNEQFF. CDR3 DNA sequence: TGTTCCAGCAGCTGGAACCTACTAGCGGGAAAGGGTAATGAGCAGTTCTTC. The chain carries TRBV7-9 and TRBJ2-1; 10 bases align to TRBD2. CDR1 SEHNR and CDR2 FQNEAQ come from the germline V gene (reference sequence). This CDR3 is 17 amino acids long.

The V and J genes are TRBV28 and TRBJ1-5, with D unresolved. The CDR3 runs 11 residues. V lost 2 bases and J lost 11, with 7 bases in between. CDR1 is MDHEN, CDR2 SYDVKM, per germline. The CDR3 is CASSLVGAQHF. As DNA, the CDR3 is TGTGCCAGCAGTTTAGTGGGCGCCCAGCATTTT.

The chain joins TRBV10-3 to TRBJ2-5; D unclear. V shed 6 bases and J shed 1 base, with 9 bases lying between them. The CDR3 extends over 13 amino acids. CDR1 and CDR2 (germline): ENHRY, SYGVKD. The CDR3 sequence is CAIRGGGQETQYF. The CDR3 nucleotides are TGTGCCATCAGAGGCGGTGGCCAAGAGACCCAGTACTTC.

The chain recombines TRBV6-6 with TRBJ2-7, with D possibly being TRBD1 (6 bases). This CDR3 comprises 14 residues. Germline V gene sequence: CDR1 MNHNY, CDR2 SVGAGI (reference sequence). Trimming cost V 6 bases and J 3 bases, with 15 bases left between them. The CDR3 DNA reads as TGTGCCAGCAGCCCGACAGGTGGACTCTACGAGCAGTACTTC. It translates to CASSPTGGLYEQYF.

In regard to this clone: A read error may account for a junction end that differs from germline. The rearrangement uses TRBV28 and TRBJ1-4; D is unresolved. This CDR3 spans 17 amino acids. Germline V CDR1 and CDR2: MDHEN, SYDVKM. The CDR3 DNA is TGTGCCAGCGGTTTAAAAAGCTATCGTGCAACTAATGAAAAACTGTTTTTT. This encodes CASGLKSYRATNEKLFF.

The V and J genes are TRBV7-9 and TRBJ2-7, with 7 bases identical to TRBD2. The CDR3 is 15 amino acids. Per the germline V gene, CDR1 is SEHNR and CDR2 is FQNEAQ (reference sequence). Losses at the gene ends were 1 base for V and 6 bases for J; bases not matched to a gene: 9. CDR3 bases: TGTGCCAGCAGCTTAGATTGGACTAGGCATTCCGAGCAGTACTTC. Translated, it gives CASSLDWTRHSEQYF.

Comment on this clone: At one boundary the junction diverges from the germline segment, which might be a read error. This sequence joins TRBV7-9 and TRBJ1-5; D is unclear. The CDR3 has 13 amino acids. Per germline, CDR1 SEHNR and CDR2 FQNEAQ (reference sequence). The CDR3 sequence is CSSSHNLNQPQHF. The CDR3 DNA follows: TGTTCCAGCAGCCACAATTTGAATCAGCCCCAGCATTTT.

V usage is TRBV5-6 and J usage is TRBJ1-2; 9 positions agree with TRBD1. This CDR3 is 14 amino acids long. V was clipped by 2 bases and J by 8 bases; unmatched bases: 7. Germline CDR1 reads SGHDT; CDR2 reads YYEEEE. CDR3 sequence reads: CASSFGTGLGGYTF. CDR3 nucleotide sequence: TGTGCCAGCAGCTTCGGGACAGGGTTAGGGGGCTACACCTTC.

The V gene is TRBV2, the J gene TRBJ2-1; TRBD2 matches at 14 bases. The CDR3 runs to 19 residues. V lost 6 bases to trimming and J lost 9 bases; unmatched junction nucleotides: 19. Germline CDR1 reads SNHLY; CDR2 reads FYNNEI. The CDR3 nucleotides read TGTGCCAGCAGCCCGGTCTTCCCGGGGACTAGCGGGAGTAGGGTTGAGCAGTTCTTC. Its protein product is CASSPVFPGTSGSRVEQFF. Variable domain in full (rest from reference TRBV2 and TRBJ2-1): EPEVTQTPSHQVTQMGQEVILRCVPISNHLYFYWYRQILGQKVEFLVSFYNNEISEKSEIFDDQFSVERPDGSNFTLKIRSTKLEDSAMYFCASSPVFPGTSGSRVEQFFGPGTRLTVL.

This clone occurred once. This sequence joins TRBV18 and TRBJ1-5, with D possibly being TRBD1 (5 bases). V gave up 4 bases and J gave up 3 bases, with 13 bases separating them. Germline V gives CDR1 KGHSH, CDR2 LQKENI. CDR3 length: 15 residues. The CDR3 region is CASSQDRAFNQPQHF. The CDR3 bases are TGTGCCAGCTCACAAGACAGAGCCTTCAATCAGCCCCAGCATTTT.